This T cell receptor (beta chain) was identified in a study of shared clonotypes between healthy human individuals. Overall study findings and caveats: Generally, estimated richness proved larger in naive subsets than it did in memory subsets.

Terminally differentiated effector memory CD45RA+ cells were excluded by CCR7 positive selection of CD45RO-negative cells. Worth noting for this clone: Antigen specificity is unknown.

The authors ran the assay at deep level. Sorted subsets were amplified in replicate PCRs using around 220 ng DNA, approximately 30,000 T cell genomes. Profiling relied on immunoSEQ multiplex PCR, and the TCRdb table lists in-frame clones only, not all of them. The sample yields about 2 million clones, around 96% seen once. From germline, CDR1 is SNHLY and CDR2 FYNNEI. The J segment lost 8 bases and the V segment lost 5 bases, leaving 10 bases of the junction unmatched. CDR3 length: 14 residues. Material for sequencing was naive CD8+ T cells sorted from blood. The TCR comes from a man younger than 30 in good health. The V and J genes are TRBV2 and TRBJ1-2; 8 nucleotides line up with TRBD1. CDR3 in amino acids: CASSLGQAVKGYTF. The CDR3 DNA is TGTGCCAGCAGTCTGGGACAGGCTGTTAAGGGCTACACCTTC.